The 32 T cell receptor beta chains below all came from one sample that was sequenced in a study of T cell repertoires in cytomegalovirus infection. The antigens these receptors bind are not known. TCRdb independently ran MiXCR on the reads; one entry per CDR3 protein. The table includes about 830,000 distinct CDR3 sequences, 30% to 35% detected once. The input for sequencing was cultured CD8+ T cells from PBMCs, taken from culture after CMV antigen stimulation. The receptors come from a human donor in good health (CMV status not recorded). Some clones in this sample may be carry-over from other donors' samples.

There are a few counts of this clonotype. The chain carries TRBV7-8 and TRBJ1-5, with D tentatively TRBD1 (5 bases). This CDR3 contains 14 residues. The V and J ends lost 5 bases and 7 bases respectively, with 15 bases between them. Germline lookup yields CDR1 SGHVS and CDR2 FQNEAQ. CDR3 nucleotides: TGTGCCAGCAGCACCGGGGGGTCCCACCAGCCCCAGCATTTT. Its protein is CASSTGGSHQPQHF.

The chain uses TRBV4-1 and TRBJ2-4; 13 nucleotides align to TRBD2. In germline, CDR1 is MGHRA, CDR2 YSYEKL. The CDR3 totals 19 residues. V trimming: 2 bases; J trimming: 10 bases; junction bases outside the gene matches: 17. DNA for the CDR3: TGCGCCAGCAGCCAAACATGGACTAGCGGGGGCCCACTTTCGGGGATTCAGTACTTC. Its translation is CASSQTWTSGGPLSGIQYF.

This sequence joins TRBV29-1 and TRBJ2-7; D not resolved. Germline assignment: CDR1 SQVTM and CDR2 ANQGSEA. The V end was cut by 4 bases, the J end by 4 bases, with 11 bases between. CDR3 size: 12 residues. In DNA form, the CDR3 reads TGCAGCGTTGTCACTGGCTCTTACGAGCAGTACGTC. Amino acids: CSVVTGSYEQYV.

This clonotype was seen only once. The chain links TRBV15 to TRBJ2-1, with 8 bases lining up with TRBD2. The V and J ends lost 1 base and 5 bases, in that order; junction bases with no gene match: 1. CDR3 length equals 14 residues. Germline CDR1 reads LNHNV; CDR2 reads YYDKDF (reference sequence). For the CDR3, the DNA is TGTGCCACCAGCAGAGCACTAGCGGACAATGAGCAGTTCTTC. Its protein is CATSRALADNEQFF.

This rearrangement joins TRBV20-1 to TRBJ2-7; D is possibly TRBD1 (6 bases). This CDR3 is 15 amino acids long. Between the trimmed V and J ends, which lost 1 base and 0 bases, there was a span of 13 bases. CDR1 is DFQATT and CDR2 is SNEGSKA in the germline V gene (reference sequence). CDR3 region: CSARGVGHLSYEQYV. In nucleotides, the CDR3 is TGCAGTGCTAGAGGTGTGGGACATCTCTCCTACGAGCAGTACGTC.

The chain links TRBV11-3 to TRBJ2-1, with TRBD1 matching 7 bases. CDR1 SGHNT and CDR2 YENEEA come from the germline V gene. The CDR3 length is 17 residues. Germline trimming cut 1 base from V and 5 bases from J; bases unmatched to any gene: 11. In DNA form, the CDR3 reads TGTGCCAGCAGCTTAGGGGACAGAAATTTGCTGGACAATGAGCAGTTCTTC. This translates into CASSLGDRNLLDNEQFF.

This chain uses TRBV7-4 with TRBJ2-7; D not resolved. The germline V and J ends were trimmed by 1 base and 9 bases, with 16 bases remaining between them. This CDR3 region has 14 residues. Germline values: CDR1 SGHVT, CDR2 SQSDAQ. The CDR3: CASSLGPAYNGQYF. CDR3 nucleotides: TGTGCCAGCAGCTTAGGTCCGGCATACAACGGGCAGTACTTC.

The chain has TRBV12-3 or TRBV12-4 and TRBJ2-1, with a tentative D call TRBD2 (5 bases). The CDR3 covers 14 residues. The V end lost 5 bases, the J end lost 6 bases, and 14 bases lay between the germline ends. The CDR3 here is CASSTATSSNEQFF. For the CDR3, the DNA is TGTGCCAGCAGTACGGCAACTAGTTCCAATGAGCAGTTCTTC.

The sample holds many counts of this clonotype. The CDR3 protein is CASSFGGAGETQYF. The CDR3 coding sequence is TGTGCCAGCAGTTTTGGGGGGGCCGGGGAGACCCAGTACTTC. V is TRBV27 and J is TRBJ2-5; possible D gene TRBD2, 7 bases. Trimming took off 3 bases at V and 5 bases at J, with 13 bases between the two ends. Germline V gene data show CDR1 as MNHEY and CDR2 as SMNVEV (reference sequence). The CDR3 runs to 14 residues.

Comments on this clonotype: This may arise from a read error, as a much more abundant clone is one base away. The gene calls are TRBV6-5 and TRBJ2-5; 9 bases map to TRBD1. The CDR3 has 17 amino acids. In germline, CDR1 is MNHEY, CDR2 SVGAGI. The CDR3 here is CVSSYQGTGTYQETQYF. The CDR3 DNA sequence: TGTGTCAGCAGTTACCAAGGGACAGGGACGTACCAAGAGACCCAGTACTTC.

CDR3 coding DNA: TGTGCCAGCAGCTTTAGTAGTCATGAGCAGTTCTTC. This translates into CASSFSSHEQFF. The chain is built from TRBV7-8 and TRBJ2-1, with no clear D. CDR3 length: 12 residues. V lost 3 bases, J lost 8 bases, and 8 bases lay in between. From germline, CDR1 is SGHVS and CDR2 FQNEAQ.

This clonotype was seen once. This sequence joins TRBV28 and TRBJ1-1; D is ambiguous. The germline gives CDR1 MDHEN, CDR2 SYDVKM. The V end lost 2 bases, the J end lost 4 bases, and 11 bases lay between the germline ends. This CDR3 has 14 residues. The CDR3 loop is CASSLKLVGTEAFF. CDR3 DNA: TGTGCCAGCAGTTTAAAATTGGTCGGCACTGAAGCTTTCTTT. The full variable domain, in which reference TRBV28 and TRBJ1-1 provide the parts outside the CDR3, is DVKVTQSSRYLVKRTGEKVFLECVQDMDHENMFWYRQDPGLGLRLIYFSYDVKMKEKGDIPEGYSVSREKKERFSLILESASTNQTSMYLCASSLKLVGTEAFFGQGTRLTVV.

This clonotype was counted only a few times. The chain has TRBV11-3 and TRBJ2-3, with 9 bases matching TRBD1. V shed 2 bases, J shed 1 base, and the junction held 4 bases outside the gene matches. Germline V gene sequence: CDR1 SGHNT, CDR2 YENEEA. CDR3 size: 16 residues. CDR3 loop: CASSLRRTGGTDTQYF. The CDR3, as DNA: TGTGCCAGCAGCTTACGCAGGACAGGGGGCACAGATACGCAGTATTTT.

The chain joins TRBV4-3 to TRBJ2-3; no clear D gene. Germline loops: CDR1 LGHNA, CDR2 YSLEER. Trimming pared 0 bases from V and 8 bases from J, leaving 15 bases between. The CDR3 spans 15 residues. The CDR3 is CASSQDQSSGATQYF. CDR3 bases: TGCGCCAGCAGCCAAGATCAATCGTCAGGAGCTACGCAGTATTTT.

The table lists this clonotype with a count of one. The rearrangement uses TRBV18 and TRBJ2-5, with D possibly called TRBD1 or TRBD2 (5 bases each). CDR1 KGHSH and CDR2 LQKENI come from the germline V gene. Deletions cut 6 bases from V and 5 bases from J, with 13 bases between. This CDR3 contains 13 residues. CDR3 in DNA: TGTGCCAGCTCCCTCGGGACCTCGGAGACCCAGTACTTC. Its translation is CASSLGTSETQYF.

The chain carries TRBV7-9 and TRBJ2-1; 11 nucleotides agree with TRBD2. From germline, CDR1 is SEHNR and CDR2 FQNEAQ (reference sequence). The trim removed 0 bases at V and 8 bases at J, leaving 6 bases unmatched. The CDR3 is 16 residues long. CDR3 bases: TGTGCCAGCAGCTTAGCCGGGACTAGCGGCCGCCATGAGCAGTTCTTC. Translation gives CASSLAGTSGRHEQFF.

Concerning this clonotype: This may arise from a read error, as a much more abundant clone is one base away. This chain links TRBV7-2 with TRBJ1-4, with a tentative D call TRBD1 (5 bases). Trimming cost V 4 bases and J 6 bases, with 15 bases left between them. Germline loops: CDR1 SGHTA, CDR2 FQGNSA. This CDR3 spans 15 amino acids. Here the CDR3 reads CASSSLPWGDEKLFF. CDR3 in DNA: TGTGCCAGCAGCTCATTACCATGGGGCGATGAAAAACTGTTTTTT.

This clonotype was observed a few times. This chain uses TRBV4-2 with TRBJ1-3; D gene unclear. CDR1 and CDR2 (germline): LGHNA, YNFKEQ. This CDR3 contains 17 residues. Trimming cost V 0 bases and J 2 bases, with 14 bases left between them. The CDR3 region is CASSQERDSIPGNTIYF. The DNA for the CDR3 is TGTGCCAGCAGCCAAGAACGGGATAGCATCCCTGGAAACACCATATATTTT.

This clonotype was seen only a few times. The rearrangement uses TRBV7-9 and TRBJ2-1; TRBD1 is a possible D gene (5 bases). The CDR3 runs to 17 residues. V was shortened by 2 bases and J by 0 bases, with 14 bases between the two germline ends. Per the germline V gene, CDR1 is SEHNR and CDR2 is FQNEAQ (reference sequence). The CDR3 sequence is CASSLQGRGSSYNEQFF. CDR3 coding DNA: TGTGCCAGCAGCTTACAGGGAAGGGGAAGCTCCTACAATGAGCAGTTCTTC.

The chain links TRBV5-6 to TRBJ1-4, with 7 bases that match TRBD1. CDR1 SGHDT and CDR2 YYEEEE come from the germline V gene. CDR3 length: 14 amino acids. The V gene end was trimmed by 5 bases and the J gene end by 3 bases; junction bases not matched to a gene: 4. The DNA of the CDR3 is TGTGCCAGCAGACAGGGGTGGTCTAATGAAAAACTGTTTTTT. Protein: CASRQGWSNEKLFF.

V is TRBV29-1 and J is TRBJ1-2, with D perhaps TRBD1 (6 bases). Trimming removed 4 bases from V and 2 bases from J, with 14 bases in between. In germline, CDR1 is SQVTM, CDR2 ANQGSEA. This CDR3 has 14 amino acids. The CDR3 nucleotides are TGCAGCGTTGGAAGGATCGGACAGAACTATGGCTACACCTTC. Protein product: CSVGRIGQNYGYTF.

The genes are TRBV4-1 and TRBJ1-1; tentative D call: TRBD1 (5 bases). V was trimmed by 1 base and J by 7 bases, leaving 16 bases between them. CDR1 MGHRA and CDR2 YSYEKL come from the germline V gene. The CDR3 runs to 15 residues. In DNA, the CDR3 is TGCGCCAGCAGCCAAGGGTTTGGGGGTTCGGGTGAAGCTTTCTTT. It yields the protein CASSQGFGGSGEAFF.

In regard to this clonotype: A read error is possible here, since a much larger clone lies one base away. The rearrangement links TRBV7-9 to TRBJ2-1; D is ambiguous. Germline assignment: CDR1 SEHNR and CDR2 FQNEAQ (reference sequence). The CDR3 has 12 amino acids. The ends were cut back, 7 bases at V and 0 bases at J, with 4 bases in the middle. This CDR3 reads CASKSSYNEQFF. The CDR3 coding sequence is TGTGCCAGCAAGAGCTCCTACAATGAGCAGTTCTTC.

About this clonotype: A much larger clone lies one base from this, so it may be a read error. J is TRBJ2-7 and V is TRBV5-5; the match to TRBD1 covers 10 bases. There are 14 residues in the CDR3. Germline assignment: CDR1 SGHKS and CDR2 YYEKEE (reference sequence). V lost 0 bases, J lost 6 bases, and 3 bases stayed unmatched. CDR3 amino acids: CASSLGQGAIEQYF. The CDR3 DNA is TGTGCCAGCAGCTTGGGACAGGGGGCCATCGAGCAGTACTTC.

The rearrangement joins TRBV9 to TRBJ2-1; 8 positions agree with TRBD1. Germline V gives CDR1 SGDLS, CDR2 YYNGEE. There are 14 residues in the CDR3. Unmatched junction bases numbered 10, after V lost 4 bases and J lost 10 bases. The CDR3 here is CASSSRDRFWEQFF. In DNA, the CDR3 is TGTGCCAGCAGCTCCCGGGACAGGTTTTGGGAGCAGTTCTTC. Based on the CDR3 plus reference TRBV9 and TRBJ2-1, the full variable domain is DSGVTQTPKHLITATGQRVTLRCSPRSGDLSVYWYQQSLDQGLQFLIQYYNGEERAKGNILERFSAQQFPDLHSELNLSSLELGDSALYFCASSSRDRFWEQFFGPGTRLTVL.

This clonotype was counted only a few times. The chain recombines TRBV3-1 with TRBJ2-1; TRBD2 is a possible D gene (5 bases). Germline loops: CDR1 LGHDT, CDR2 YNNKEL (reference sequence). The V end was cut by 0 bases, the J end by 4 bases, with 7 bases between. CDR3 length: 14 residues. The CDR3 is CASSQDWTYNEQFF. DNA of the CDR3: TGTGCCAGCAGCCAAGATTGGACTTACAATGAGCAGTTCTTC.

This clonotype was seen repeatedly, ten times or more. The chain employs TRBV7-9 and TRBJ1-2, with D unresolved. The CDR3 has 15 residues. V dropped 10 bases and J dropped 8 bases, with 26 bases sitting between them. CDR1 SEHNR and CDR2 FQNEAQ come from the germline V gene (reference sequence). CDR3 nucleotides: TGTGCCATCCTTCTGACTGGCTATTCTTTCGGGGGCTACACCTTC. Translated, it gives CAILLTGYSFGGYTF.

The V and J genes are TRBV4-2 and TRBJ2-3; weak D call: TRBD2 (5 bases). The CDR3 is 14 residues long. Germline lookup yields CDR1 LGHNA and CDR2 YNFKEQ. V lost 5 bases, J lost 0 bases, and 9 bases lay in between. CDR3 bases: TGTGCCAGCAGCGACTACTCTAGCACAGATACGCAGTATTTT. Its translation is CASSDYSSTDTQYF.

Of note for this clonotype: An end of the junction does not agree with germline; a read error may underlie this. In DNA, the CDR3 is TGTGCCAGCTGTTATCCCGTGGGACTAGCGGACTTCACAGATACGCAGTATTTT. Protein sequence: CASCYPVGLADFTDTQYF. J is TRBJ2-3 and V is TRBV6-2 or TRBV6-3; TRBD2 matches at 11 bases. The CDR3 length is 18 residues. Per germline, CDR1 MNHEY and CDR2 SVGEGT.

This clonotype was seen a handful of times. This rearrangement joins TRBV6-1 to TRBJ2-5; possibly TRBD2 for D (6 bases). V shed 1 base and J shed 5 bases, with 14 bases lying between them. The CDR3 sequence is 15 residues long. Germline V gene lookup returns CDR1 MNHNS and CDR2 SASEGT. The CDR3 here is CASSEGTNLAETQYF. CDR3 bases: TGTGCCAGCAGTGAAGGGACTAACCTAGCGGAGACCCAGTACTTC.

This clonotype has only a few counts. This chain links TRBV7-9 with TRBJ1-2; 7 nucleotides match TRBD1. The trim removed 5 bases at V and 3 bases at J, leaving 12 bases unmatched. This CDR3 spans 16 amino acids. Germline values: CDR1 SEHNR, CDR2 FQNEAQ (reference sequence). The CDR3, as DNA: TGTGCCAGCAGCCCAGGGGGGCCGAGGGTTGACTATGGCTACACCTTC. Translating gives CASSPGGPRVDYGYTF.

The table lists this clonotype with a few counts. V and J are TRBV11-1 and TRBJ2-5; D could derive from TRBD1 or TRBD2 (5 bases each). The CDR3 totals 15 residues. The germline V gene encodes CDR1 SGHAT and CDR2 FQDESV (reference sequence). Trimming cost V 5 bases and J 1 base, with 14 bases left between them. The CDR3 reads CASSKGRGSQETQYF. The CDR3 coding sequence is TGTGCCAGCAGCAAGGGGAGAGGGAGCCAAGAGACCCAGTACTTC.